This TCR beta chain was identified during a study of regulatory T cells in long-lasting Graves disease (dated by TCRdb to the early 2020s). Context from the whole study: Persistent Graves' disease was defined as persistently positive TSH receptor autoantibodies together with antithyroid drug treatment for over 5 years. On average, persistent Graves' disease patients in the clinical cohort had been on antithyroid drugs for approximately ten years. TCR sequencing covered some 13 persistent and 20 newly diagnosed Graves' disease patients, some 35 samples in total. The study was registered as a clinical trial and conducted in China. Persistent Graves' disease patients were compared with newly diagnosed Graves' disease patients by peripheral blood TCR sequencing and RNA sequencing. The study at large found these results: TRBV28, TRBJ1-2 and TRBJ2-5 were preferentially used in persistent disease, while TRBV20-1 and TRBJ2-1 were favored in newly diagnosed disease. Patients with persistent disease shared more public clonotypes (about 2,700) than newly diagnosed patients did (approximately 990). Compared with newly diagnosed patients, patients with persistent Graves' disease had lower TCR Shannon entropy and fewer highly expanded clones, which suggests clonal expansion. Sequencing and analysis were restricted to the TCR beta chain. Only peripheral blood was studied, because thyroid tissue, the primary lesion, was inaccessible. The authors acknowledged the small sample size as a limitation that may reduce accuracy.

The sample's time point label is to be understood as: persistent/refractory GD, antithyroid drugs over 5 years with positive TRAb. RNA was extracted from PBMCs in TRIzol for both TCR sequencing and RNA sequencing. Graves' disease was diagnosed according to American Thyroid Association guidelines. Patients for the study were recruited at an endocrinology department in Xi'an, China. From each patient, nine milliliters of peripheral blood was collected into an EDTA anticoagulant tube. Ficoll Paque Plus density gradient separation was used to isolate PBMCs, and no additional T cell sorting was done. RNA quality was checked with an Agilent 2100 Bioanalyzer and agarose gel, and concentration with a NanoDrop 2000. The CDR3, from cysteine to phenylalanine, totals 16 residues. This entry keeps only the CDR3 DNA: 48 bases, framed from base 1. The junction shows trimming of 5 bases on V and 4 bases on J, and the gene matches do not reach 7 bases of it. From a lookup of the germline V gene, CDR1 and CDR2 are MDHEN and SYDVKM.

Library preparation employed multiplex PCR. Sequencer: Illumina HiSeq 4000. iRepertoire HTBI primers and Arm-PCR amplification of CDR3 regions were used to construct TCR beta libraries. Gel purification was performed on PCR products prior to sequencing. In the original analysis: A total of under 80 TRBV and more than twelve TRBJ segments were identified across samples and were used for gene usage analysis of CDR3 amino acid clonotypes. COPE and FqMerger were used to merge filtered high-quality paired reads into contigs. Contigs were aligned with BLAST to IMGT TRBV, TRBD and TRBJ reference genes, and CDR3 was defined per IMGT. Clonotypes above 0.1% frequency were classified as highly expanded clones. Shannon entropy served as the measure of repertoire diversity, while the Gini coefficient captured V-J evenness. A clonotype was considered public if more than one individual shared it. TCRdb applied fastp at Q25 and MiXCR to the public reads, then kept only in-frame beta chains. Here each entry gathers all rows of one CDR3 protein and keeps the most common genes and DNA. TCRdb's processing, not the authors', yielded these V and J calls. For this sample there are approximately 500,000 distinct CDR3 sequences; about 22% appear just once. The top ten hold 6.5% to 9% of the sample.

In its sample, this clonotype was seen many times. What this receptor recognizes is not known. Base qualities are not provided; no much larger clone lies one nucleotide away. The source is a female donor with Graves disease. Material: peripheral blood mononuclear cells (PBMCs), obtained when the disease was refractory, from a patient treated with antithyroid drugs. The chain is assembled from TRBV28 and TRBJ1-5; 11 bases in the middle match TRBD1. The CDR3 corresponds to CASSEGGTGGNQPQHF. The sequence in DNA is TGTGCCAGCAGTGAGGGGGGGACAGGGGGGAATCAGCCCCAGCATTTT. Reference TRBV28 and TRBJ1-5 proteins supply the regions before and after the CDR3; the full variable domain is: DVKVTQSSRYLVKRTGEKVFLECVQDMDHENMFWYRQDPGLGLRLIYFSYDVKMKEKGDIPEGYSVSREKKERFSLILESASTNQTSMYLCASSEGGTGGNQPQHFGDGTRLSIL.